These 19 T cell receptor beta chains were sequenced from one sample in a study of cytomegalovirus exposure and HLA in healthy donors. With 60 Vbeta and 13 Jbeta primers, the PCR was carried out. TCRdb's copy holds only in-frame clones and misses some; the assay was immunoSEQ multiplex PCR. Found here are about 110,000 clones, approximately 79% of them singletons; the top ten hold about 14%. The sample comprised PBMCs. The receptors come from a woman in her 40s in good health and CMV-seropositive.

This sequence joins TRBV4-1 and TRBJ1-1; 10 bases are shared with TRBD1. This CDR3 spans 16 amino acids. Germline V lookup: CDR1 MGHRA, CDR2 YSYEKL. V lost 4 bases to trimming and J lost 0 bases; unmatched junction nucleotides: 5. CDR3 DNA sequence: TGCGCCAGCAGCCTCGGACAGGGGGAGGTGAACACTGAAGCTTTCTTT. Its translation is CASSLGQGEVNTEAFF.

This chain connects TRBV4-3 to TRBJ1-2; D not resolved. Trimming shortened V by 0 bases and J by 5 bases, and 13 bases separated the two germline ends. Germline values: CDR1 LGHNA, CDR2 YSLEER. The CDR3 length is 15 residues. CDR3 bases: TGCGCCAGCAGCCAAGAGAAGCAGGTTGCGTATGGCTACACCTTC. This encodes CASSQEKQVAYGYTF.

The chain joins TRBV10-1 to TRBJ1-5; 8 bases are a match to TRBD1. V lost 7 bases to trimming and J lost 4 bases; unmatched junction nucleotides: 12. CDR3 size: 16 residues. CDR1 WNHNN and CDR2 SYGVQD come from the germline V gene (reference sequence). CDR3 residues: CASTGPGQDENQPQHF. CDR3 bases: TGCGCCAGCACCGGACCGGGACAGGACGAAAATCAGCCCCAGCATTTT.

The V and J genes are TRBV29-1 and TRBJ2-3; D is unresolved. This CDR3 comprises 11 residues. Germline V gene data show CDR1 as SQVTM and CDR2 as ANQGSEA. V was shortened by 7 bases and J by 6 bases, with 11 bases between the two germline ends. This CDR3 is CSESSEDTQYF. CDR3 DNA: TGCAGCGAGTCATCGGAGGATACGCAGTATTTT.

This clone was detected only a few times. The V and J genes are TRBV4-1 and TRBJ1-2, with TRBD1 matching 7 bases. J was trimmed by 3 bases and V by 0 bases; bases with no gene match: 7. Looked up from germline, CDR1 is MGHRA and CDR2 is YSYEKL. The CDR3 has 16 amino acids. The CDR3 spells CASSQDPGTGDYGYTF. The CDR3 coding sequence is TGCGCCAGCAGCCAAGATCCGGGAACAGGGGACTATGGCTACACCTTC.

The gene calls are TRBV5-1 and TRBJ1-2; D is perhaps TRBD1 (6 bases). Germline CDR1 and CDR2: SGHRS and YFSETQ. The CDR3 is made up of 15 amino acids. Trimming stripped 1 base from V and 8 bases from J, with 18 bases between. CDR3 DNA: TGCGCCAGCAGCTTGACCCCGGTACAGGGTGAAGGCTACACCTTC. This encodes CASSLTPVQGEGYTF.

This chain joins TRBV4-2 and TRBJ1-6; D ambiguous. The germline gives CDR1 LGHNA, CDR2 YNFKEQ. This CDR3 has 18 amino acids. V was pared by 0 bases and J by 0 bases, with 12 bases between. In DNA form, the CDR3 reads TGTGCCAGCAGCCAAGATGAGGGCCTCGTCTCCTATAATTCACCCCTCCACTTT. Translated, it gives CASSQDEGLVSYNSPLHF.

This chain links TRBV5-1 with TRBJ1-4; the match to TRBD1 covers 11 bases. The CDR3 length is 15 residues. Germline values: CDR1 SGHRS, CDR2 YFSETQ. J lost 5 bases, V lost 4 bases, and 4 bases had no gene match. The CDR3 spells CASSPGTGGNEKLFF. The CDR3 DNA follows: TGCGCCAGCAGCCCGGGGACAGGGGGAAATGAAAAACTGTTTTTT.

CDR3: CASSPQSTQSAQYF. The CDR3 nucleotides are TGTGCCAGCTCACCACAGTCCACCCAAAGCGCCCAGTACTTC. The V and J genes are TRBV18 and TRBJ2-5, with D unresolved. There are 14 residues in the CDR3. Trimming pared 1 base from V and 9 bases from J, leaving 15 bases between. CDR1 KGHSH and CDR2 LQKENI come from the germline V gene. Complete variable domain (other parts from reference TRBV18 and TRBJ2-5): NAGVMQNPRHLVRRRGQEARLRCSPMKGHSHVYWYRQLPEEGLKFMVYLQKENIIDESGMPKERFSAEFPKEGPSILRIQQVVRGDSAAYFCASSPQSTQSAQYFGPGTRLLVL.

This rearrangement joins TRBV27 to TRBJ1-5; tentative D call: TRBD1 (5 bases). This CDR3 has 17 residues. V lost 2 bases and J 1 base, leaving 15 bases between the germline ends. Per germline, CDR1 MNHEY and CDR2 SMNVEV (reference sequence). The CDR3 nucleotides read TGTGCCAGCAGTTTAAACTGGCAGGGTTTGAGCAATCAGCCCCAGCATTTT. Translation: CASSLNWQGLSNQPQHF.

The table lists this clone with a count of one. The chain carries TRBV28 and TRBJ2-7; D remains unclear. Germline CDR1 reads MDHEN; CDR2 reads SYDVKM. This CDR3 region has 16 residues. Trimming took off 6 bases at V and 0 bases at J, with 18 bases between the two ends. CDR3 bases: TGTGCCAGCAGACCCGCTGCTGGCGGAGTCTCCTACGAGCAGTACTTC. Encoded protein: CASRPAAGGVSYEQYF.

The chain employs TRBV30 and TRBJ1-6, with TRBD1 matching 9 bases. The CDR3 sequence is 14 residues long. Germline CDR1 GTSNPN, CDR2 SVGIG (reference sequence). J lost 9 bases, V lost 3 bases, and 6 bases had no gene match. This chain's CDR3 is CAWSLTGGSSPLHF. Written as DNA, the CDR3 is TGTGCCTGGAGCCTAACAGGGGGCTCTTCACCCCTCCACTTT.

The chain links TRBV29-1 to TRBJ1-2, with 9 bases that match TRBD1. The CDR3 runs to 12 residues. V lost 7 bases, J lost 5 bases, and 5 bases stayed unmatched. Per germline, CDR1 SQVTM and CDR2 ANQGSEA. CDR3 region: CSAPGQGYGYTF. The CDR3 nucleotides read TGCAGCGCCCCCGGACAGGGGTATGGCTACACCTTC.

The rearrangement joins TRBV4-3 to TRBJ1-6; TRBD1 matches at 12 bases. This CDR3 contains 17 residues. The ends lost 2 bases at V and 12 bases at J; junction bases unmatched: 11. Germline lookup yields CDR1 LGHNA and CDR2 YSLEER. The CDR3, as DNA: TGCGCCAGCAGCCAATGGAAATCCGGGACAGGGGGCCGACCCCTCCACTTT. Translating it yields CASSQWKSGTGGRPLHF.

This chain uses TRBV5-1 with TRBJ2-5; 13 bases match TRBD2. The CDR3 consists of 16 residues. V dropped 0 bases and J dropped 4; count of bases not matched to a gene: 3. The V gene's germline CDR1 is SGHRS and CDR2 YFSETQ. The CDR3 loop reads CASSLGTSGGGETQYF. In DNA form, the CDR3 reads TGCGCCAGCAGCTTGGGGACTAGCGGGGGTGGAGAGACCCAGTACTTC.

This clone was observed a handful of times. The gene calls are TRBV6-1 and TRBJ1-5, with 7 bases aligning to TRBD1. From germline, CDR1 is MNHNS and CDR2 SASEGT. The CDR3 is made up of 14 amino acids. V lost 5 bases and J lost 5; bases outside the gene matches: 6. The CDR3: CASSSRQGDQPQHF. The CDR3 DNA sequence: TGTGCCAGCAGTTCCCGACAGGGAGATCAGCCCCAGCATTTT.

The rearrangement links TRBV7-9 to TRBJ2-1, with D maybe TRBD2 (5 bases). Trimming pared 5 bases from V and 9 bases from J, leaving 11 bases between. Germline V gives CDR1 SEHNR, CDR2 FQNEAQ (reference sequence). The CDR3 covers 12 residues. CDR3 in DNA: TGTGCCAGCAGCCTACTAGGGATTGAGCAGTTCTTC. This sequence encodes CASSLLGIEQFF.

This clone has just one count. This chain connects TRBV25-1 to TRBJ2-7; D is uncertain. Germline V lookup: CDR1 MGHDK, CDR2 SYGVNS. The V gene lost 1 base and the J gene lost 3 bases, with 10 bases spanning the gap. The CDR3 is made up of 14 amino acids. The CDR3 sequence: CASSESHSRYEQYF. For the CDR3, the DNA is TGTGCCAGCAGTGAATCCCACAGTCGCTACGAGCAGTACTTC.

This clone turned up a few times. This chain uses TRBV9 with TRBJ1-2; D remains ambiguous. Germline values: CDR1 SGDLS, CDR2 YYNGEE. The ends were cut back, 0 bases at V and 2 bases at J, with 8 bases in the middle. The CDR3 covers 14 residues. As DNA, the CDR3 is TGTGCCAGCAGCGTAGATGCTCGGAACTATGGCTACACCTTC. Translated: CASSVDARNYGYTF. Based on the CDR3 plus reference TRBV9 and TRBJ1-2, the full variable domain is DSGVTQTPKHLITATGQRVTLRCSPRSGDLSVYWYQQSLDQGLQFLIQYYNGEERAKGNILERFSAQQFPDLHSELNLSSLELGDSALYFCASSVDARNYGYTFGSGTRLTVV.